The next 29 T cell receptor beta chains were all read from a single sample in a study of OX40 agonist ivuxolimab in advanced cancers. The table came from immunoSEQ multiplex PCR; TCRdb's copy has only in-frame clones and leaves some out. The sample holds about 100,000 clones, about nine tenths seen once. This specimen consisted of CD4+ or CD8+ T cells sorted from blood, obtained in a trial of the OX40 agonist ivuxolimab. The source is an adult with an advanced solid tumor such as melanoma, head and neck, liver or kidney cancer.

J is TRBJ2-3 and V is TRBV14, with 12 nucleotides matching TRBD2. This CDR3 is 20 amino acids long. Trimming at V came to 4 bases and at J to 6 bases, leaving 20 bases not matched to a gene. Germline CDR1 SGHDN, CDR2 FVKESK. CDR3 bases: TGTGCCAGCAGCCCCGAGTCCGGAGACAGTAGGACTAGCGGGACTGATACGCAGTATTTT. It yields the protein CASSPESGDSRTSGTDTQYF.

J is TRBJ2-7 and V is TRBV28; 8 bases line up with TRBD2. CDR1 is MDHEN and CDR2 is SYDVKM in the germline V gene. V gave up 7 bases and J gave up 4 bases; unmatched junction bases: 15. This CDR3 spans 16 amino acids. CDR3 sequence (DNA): TGTGCCAGCATCCCTCTCCGGGGACTAGGTACTTACGAGCAGTACTTC. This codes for CASIPLRGLGTYEQYF.

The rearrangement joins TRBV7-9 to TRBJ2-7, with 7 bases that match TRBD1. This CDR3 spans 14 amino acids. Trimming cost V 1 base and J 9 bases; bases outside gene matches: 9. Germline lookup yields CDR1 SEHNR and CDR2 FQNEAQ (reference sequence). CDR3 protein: CASSLDLGQAVQYF. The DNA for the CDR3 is TGTGCCAGCAGCTTAGATCTAGGACAGGCAGTGCAGTACTTC.

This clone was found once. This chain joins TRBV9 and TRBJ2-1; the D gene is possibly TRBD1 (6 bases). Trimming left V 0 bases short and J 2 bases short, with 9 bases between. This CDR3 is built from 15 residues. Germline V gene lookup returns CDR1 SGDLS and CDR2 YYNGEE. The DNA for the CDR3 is TGTGCCAGCAGCGTAGAACAGGGTCCCTACAATGAGCAGTTCTTC. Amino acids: CASSVEQGPYNEQFF.

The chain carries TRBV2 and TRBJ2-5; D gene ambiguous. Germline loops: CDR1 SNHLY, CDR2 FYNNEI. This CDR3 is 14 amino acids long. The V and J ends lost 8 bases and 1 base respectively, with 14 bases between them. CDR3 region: CASCRKAFQETQYF. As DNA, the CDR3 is TGTGCCAGCTGCAGGAAAGCCTTCCAAGAGACCCAGTACTTC.

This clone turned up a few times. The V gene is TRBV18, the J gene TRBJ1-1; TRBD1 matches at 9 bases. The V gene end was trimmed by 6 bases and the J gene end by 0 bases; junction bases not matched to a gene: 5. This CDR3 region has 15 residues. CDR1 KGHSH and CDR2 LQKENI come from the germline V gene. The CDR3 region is CASSPGQGLNTEAFF. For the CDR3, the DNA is TGTGCCAGCTCTCCGGGACAGGGACTGAACACTGAAGCTTTCTTT.

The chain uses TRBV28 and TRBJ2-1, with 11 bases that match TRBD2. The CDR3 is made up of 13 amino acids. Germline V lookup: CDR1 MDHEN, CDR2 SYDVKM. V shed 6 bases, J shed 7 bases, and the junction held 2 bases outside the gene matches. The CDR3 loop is CASRLAGENEQFF. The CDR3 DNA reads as TGTGCCAGCAGACTAGCGGGAGAAAATGAGCAGTTCTTC.

The chain's CDR3 is CSVEAGNSNEQFF. CDR3 sequence (DNA): TGCAGCGTTGAAGCGGGAAATAGCAATGAGCAGTTCTTC. The gene calls are TRBV29-1 and TRBJ2-1, with D possibly TRBD2 on 5 matching bases. V lost 1 base, J lost 6 bases, and 10 bases lay in between. In germline, CDR1 is SQVTM, CDR2 ANQGSEA. The CDR3 totals 13 residues.

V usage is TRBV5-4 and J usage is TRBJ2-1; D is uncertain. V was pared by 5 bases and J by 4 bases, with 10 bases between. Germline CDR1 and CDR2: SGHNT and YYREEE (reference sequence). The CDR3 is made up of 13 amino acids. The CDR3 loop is CASSYDGYNEQFF. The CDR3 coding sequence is TGTGCCAGCAGTTACGACGGATACAATGAGCAGTTCTTC.

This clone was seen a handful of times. The CDR3 nucleotides are TGTGCCAGCAGCCAAGTCGGGCTTAAACTGTTTTTT. Amino acid sequence: CASSQVGLKLFF. V and J are TRBV4-2 and TRBJ1-4; no firm D call. The V gene lost 1 base and the J gene lost 11 bases, with 8 bases spanning the gap. The CDR3 is 12 amino acids. CDR1 and CDR2 from the germline V gene are LGHNA and YNFKEQ.

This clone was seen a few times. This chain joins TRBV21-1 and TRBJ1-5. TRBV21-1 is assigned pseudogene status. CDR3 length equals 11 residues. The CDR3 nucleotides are TGTGCCAGCAGTGAGACGCAGCCCCAGCATTTT. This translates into CASSETQPQHF.

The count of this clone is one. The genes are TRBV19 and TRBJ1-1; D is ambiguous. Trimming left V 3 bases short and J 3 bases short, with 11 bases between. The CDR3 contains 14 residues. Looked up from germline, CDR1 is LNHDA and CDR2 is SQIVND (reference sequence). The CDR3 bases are TGTGCCAGTAGTATCCGTTCTCTCGACACTGAAGCTTTCTTT. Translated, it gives CASSIRSLDTEAFF.

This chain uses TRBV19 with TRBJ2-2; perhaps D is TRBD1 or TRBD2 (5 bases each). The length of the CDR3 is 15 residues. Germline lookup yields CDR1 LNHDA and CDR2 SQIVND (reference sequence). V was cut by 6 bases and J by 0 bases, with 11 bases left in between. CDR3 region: CASRWGTANTGELFF. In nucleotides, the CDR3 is TGTGCCAGTAGATGGGGGACCGCGAACACCGGGGAGCTGTTTTTT.

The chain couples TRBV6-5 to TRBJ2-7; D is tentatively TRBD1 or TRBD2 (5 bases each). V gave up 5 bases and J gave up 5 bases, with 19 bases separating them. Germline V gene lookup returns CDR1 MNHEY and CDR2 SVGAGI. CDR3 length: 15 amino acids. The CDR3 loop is CASSRPGTQNHEQYF. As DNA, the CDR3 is TGTGCCAGCAGTCGTCCCGGGACCCAAAACCACGAGCAGTACTTC.

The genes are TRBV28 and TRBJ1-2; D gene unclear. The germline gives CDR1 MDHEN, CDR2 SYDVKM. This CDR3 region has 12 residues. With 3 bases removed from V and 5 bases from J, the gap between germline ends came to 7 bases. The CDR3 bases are TGTGCCAGCAGTTTGAATAGGTATGGCTACACCTTC. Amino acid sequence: CASSLNRYGYTF.

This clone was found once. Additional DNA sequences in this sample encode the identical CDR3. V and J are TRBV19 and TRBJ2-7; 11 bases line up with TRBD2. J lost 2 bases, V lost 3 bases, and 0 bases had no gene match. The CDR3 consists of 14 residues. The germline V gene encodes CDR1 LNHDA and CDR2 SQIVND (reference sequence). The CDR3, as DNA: TGTGCCAGTAGTATTAGCGGGAGGGCCTACGAGCAGTACTTC. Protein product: CASSISGRAYEQYF.

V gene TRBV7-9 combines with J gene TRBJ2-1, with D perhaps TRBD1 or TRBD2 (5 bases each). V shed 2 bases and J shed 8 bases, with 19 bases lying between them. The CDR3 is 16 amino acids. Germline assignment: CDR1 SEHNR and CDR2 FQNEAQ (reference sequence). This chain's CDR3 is CASSLSGGPGRDEQFF. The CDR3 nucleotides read TGTGCCAGCAGCTTATCAGGTGGACCAGGGCGGGATGAGCAGTTCTTC.

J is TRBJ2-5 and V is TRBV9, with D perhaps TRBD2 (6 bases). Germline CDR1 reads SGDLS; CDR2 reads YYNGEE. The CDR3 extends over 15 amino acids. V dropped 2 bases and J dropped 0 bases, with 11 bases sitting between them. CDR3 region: CASSVGGNNQETQYF. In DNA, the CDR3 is TGTGCCAGCAGCGTTGGCGGGAACAACCAAGAGACCCAGTACTTC.

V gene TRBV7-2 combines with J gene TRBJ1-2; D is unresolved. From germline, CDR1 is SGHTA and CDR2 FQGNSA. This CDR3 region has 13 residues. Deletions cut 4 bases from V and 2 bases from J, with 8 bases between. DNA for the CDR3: TGTGCCAGCAGCTCCCCGGGCAACTATGGCTACACCTTC. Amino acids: CASSSPGNYGYTF. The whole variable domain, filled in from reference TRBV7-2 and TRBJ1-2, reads GAGVSQSPSNKVTEKGKDVELRCDPISGHTALYWYRQSLGQGLEFLIYFQGNSAPDKSGLPSDRFSAERTGGSVSTLTIQRTQQEDSAVYLCASSSPGNYGYTFGSGTRLTVV.

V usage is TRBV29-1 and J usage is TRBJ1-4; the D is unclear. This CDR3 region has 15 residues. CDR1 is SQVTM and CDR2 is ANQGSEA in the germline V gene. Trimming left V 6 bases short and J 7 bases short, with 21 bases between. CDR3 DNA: TGCAGCGTGCTCGGTAAAGCCAAACCGCGTGAAAAACTGTTTTTT. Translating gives CSVLGKAKPREKLFF. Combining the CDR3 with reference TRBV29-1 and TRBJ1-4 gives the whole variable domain SAVISQKPSRDICQRGTSLTIQCQVDSQVTMMFWYRQQPGQSLTLIATANQGSEATYESGFVIDKFPISRPNLTFSTLTVSNMSPEDSSIYLCSVLGKAKPREKLFFGSGTQLSVL.

The CDR3 protein is CASSLEAGSGETQYF. The CDR3 bases are TGTGCCAGCAGCTTGGAGGCCGGGTCCGGGGAGACCCAGTACTTC. This chain connects TRBV5-4 to TRBJ2-5, with unresolved D. This CDR3 comprises 15 residues. CDR1 is SGHNT, CDR2 YYREEE, per germline (reference sequence). V was shortened by 0 bases and J by 5 bases, with 14 bases between the two germline ends.

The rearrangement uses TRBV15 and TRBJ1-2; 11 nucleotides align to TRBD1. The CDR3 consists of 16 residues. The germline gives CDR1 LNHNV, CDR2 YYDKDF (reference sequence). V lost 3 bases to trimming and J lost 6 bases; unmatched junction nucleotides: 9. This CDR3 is CATSRWGQGEGDGYTF. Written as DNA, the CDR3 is TGTGCCACCAGCAGGTGGGGACAGGGGGAGGGCGATGGCTACACCTTC.

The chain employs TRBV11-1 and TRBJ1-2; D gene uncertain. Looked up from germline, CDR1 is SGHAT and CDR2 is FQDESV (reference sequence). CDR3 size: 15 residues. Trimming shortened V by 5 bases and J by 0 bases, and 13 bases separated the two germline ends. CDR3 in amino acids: CASSISPDPNYGYTF. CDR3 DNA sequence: TGTGCCAGCAGCATTAGCCCCGATCCTAACTATGGCTACACCTTC.

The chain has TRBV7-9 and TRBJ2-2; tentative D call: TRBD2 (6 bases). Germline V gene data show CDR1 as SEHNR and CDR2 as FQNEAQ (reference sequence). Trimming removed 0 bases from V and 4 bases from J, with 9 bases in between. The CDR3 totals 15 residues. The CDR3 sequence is CASSLAGGTTGELFF. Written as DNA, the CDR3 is TGTGCCAGCAGCTTAGCGGGAGGAACCACCGGGGAGCTGTTTTTT.

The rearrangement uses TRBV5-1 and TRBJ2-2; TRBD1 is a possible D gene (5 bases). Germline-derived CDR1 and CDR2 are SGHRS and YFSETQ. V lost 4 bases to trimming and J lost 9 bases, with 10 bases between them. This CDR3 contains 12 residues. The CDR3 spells CASSSQGWELFF. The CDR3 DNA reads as TGCGCCAGCAGCAGTCAGGGATGGGAGCTGTTTTTT.

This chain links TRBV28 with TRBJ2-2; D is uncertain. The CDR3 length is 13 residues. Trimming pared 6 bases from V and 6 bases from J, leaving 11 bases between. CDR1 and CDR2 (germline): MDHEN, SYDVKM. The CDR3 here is CASSSLEAGELFF. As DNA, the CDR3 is TGTGCCAGCAGCTCGCTAGAGGCCGGGGAGCTGTTTTTT.

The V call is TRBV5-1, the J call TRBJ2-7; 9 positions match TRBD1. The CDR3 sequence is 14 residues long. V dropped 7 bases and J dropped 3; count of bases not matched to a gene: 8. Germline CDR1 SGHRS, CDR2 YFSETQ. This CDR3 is CASQIGTGSYEQYF. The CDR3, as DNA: TGCGCCAGCCAGATCGGGACAGGGAGCTACGAGCAGTACTTC. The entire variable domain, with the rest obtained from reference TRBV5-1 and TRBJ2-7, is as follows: KAGVTQTPRYLIKTRGQQVTLSCSPISGHRSVSWYQQTPGQGLQFLFEYFSETQRNKGNFPGRFSGRQFSNSRSEMNVSTLELGDSALYLCASQIGTGSYEQYFGPGTRLTVT.

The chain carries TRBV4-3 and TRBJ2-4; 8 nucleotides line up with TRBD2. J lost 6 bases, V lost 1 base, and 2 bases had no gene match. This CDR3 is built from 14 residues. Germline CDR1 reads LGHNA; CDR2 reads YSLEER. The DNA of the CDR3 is TGCGCCAGCAGCCAAGGCGGGGGGTCAAACATTCAGTACTTC. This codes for CASSQGGGSNIQYF.

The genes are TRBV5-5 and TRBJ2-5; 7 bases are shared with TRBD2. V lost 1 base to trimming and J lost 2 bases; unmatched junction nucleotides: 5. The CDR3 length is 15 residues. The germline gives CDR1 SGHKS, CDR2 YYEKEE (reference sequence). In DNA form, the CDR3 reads TGTGCCAGCAGCTTGCGGGGAGGGACTCAAGAGACCCAGTACTTC. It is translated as CASSLRGGTQETQYF.